The 7 T cell receptor beta chains below were found in one sample sequenced in a study of blood T cell repertoires in COVID-19. Only in-frame clones appear in the TCRdb table, and some are missing; sequencing was by immunoSEQ multiplex PCR. Of about 220,000 clones listed, around 83% are singletons. What was sequenced was PBMCs or T cells enriched from blood (not recorded which). These receptors were collected from a woman aged 40-49 years with acute COVID-19.

The chain recombines TRBV24-1 with TRBJ2-2; 9 bases line up with TRBD1. This CDR3 has 16 residues. J gave up 6 bases and V 0 bases, and 4 bases lay outside the gene matches. Germline-derived CDR1 and CDR2 are KGHDR and SFDVKD. The CDR3 protein is CATSDLRDRVPGELFF. The CDR3 nucleotides read TGTGCCACCAGTGATTTGCGGGACAGGGTTCCCGGGGAGCTGTTTTTT.

The genes are TRBV4-3 and TRBJ2-7; D is unresolved. Trimming removed 4 bases from V and 4 bases from J, with 11 bases in between. CDR1 is LGHNA and CDR2 is YSLEER in the germline V gene. This CDR3 has 13 amino acids. In DNA form, the CDR3 reads TGCGCCAGCAGCCGCCAGGATGGTTACGAGCAGTACTTC. Translated: CASSRQDGYEQYF.

This sequence joins TRBV5-1 and TRBJ2-2; TRBD1 aligns across 7 bases. V shed 2 bases and J 6 bases; nucleotides not matched to a gene: 19. Germline CDR1 reads SGHRS; CDR2 reads YFSETQ. This CDR3 contains 19 residues. The CDR3 protein is CASSLRSTRDSRTPGELFF. The CDR3 nucleotides are TGCGCCAGCAGCTTAAGGTCGACGAGGGACAGCAGAACTCCCGGGGAGCTGTTTTTT.

The chain links TRBV28 to TRBJ2-6; tentatively, D is TRBD1 (6 bases). Per germline, CDR1 MDHEN and CDR2 SYDVKM. The CDR3 covers 15 residues. The V gene lost 6 bases and the J gene lost 2 bases, with 11 bases spanning the gap. In DNA form, the CDR3 reads TGTGCCAGCAGCCACCGGACAGCTGGGGCCAACGTCCTGACTTTC. It codes for CASSHRTAGANVLTF.

The CDR3 sequence is CASSPKISGDYGYTF. CDR3 DNA sequence: TGTGCCAGCTCACCCAAGATTTCAGGTGACTATGGCTACACCTTC. This rearrangement joins TRBV18 to TRBJ1-2; D remains ambiguous. The CDR3 is made up of 15 amino acids. The ends were cut back, 3 bases at V and 3 bases at J, with 14 bases in the middle. Germline loops: CDR1 KGHSH, CDR2 LQKENI. Supplemented by reference TRBV18 and TRBJ1-2, the full variable domain reads NAGVMQNPRHLVRRRGQEARLRCSPMKGHSHVYWYRQLPEEGLKFMVYLQKENIIDESGMPKERFSAEFPKEGPSILRIQQVVRGDSAAYFCASSPKISGDYGYTFGSGTRLTVV.

V usage is TRBV3-1 (or the pseudogene TRBV3-2) and J usage is TRBJ1-2; 7 positions match TRBD1. Unmatched junction bases numbered 7, after V lost 1 base and J lost 5 bases. CDR3 length equals 15 residues. CDR1 and CDR2 (germline): LGHDT, YNNKEL (reference sequence). As DNA, the CDR3 is TGTGCCAGCAGCCAAGCGCAAGGGGGCGTATATGGCTACACCTTC. This encodes CASSQAQGGVYGYTF.

The rearrangement uses TRBV28 and TRBJ1-5, with D unclear. Germline V lookup: CDR1 MDHEN, CDR2 SYDVKM. This CDR3 is 14 amino acids long. V lost 2 bases and J 3 bases, leaving 8 bases between the germline ends. In nucleotides, the CDR3 is TGTGCCAGCAGTTTAGGGCAGCACAATCAGCCCCAGCATTTT. Protein sequence: CASSLGQHNQPQHF.